What follows describes a single T cell receptor beta chain. Its antigen is not known. The data were taken from a study of blood T cells in healthy people across ages. A sample-barcoded 5' primer and a J-beta primer mix were used in a second PCR of about 7 to 11 cycles. TCRdb reprocessed the 5' RACE reads with MiXCR, giving one entry per CDR3 protein. Of 1.5 million or so distinct CDR3 sequences in the sample, about 43% were seen once. Points from the study as a whole: Versus aged donors, long-lived donors had higher diversity and more naive CD4+ cells.

This CDR3 is built from 16 residues. Germline lookup yields CDR1 DFQATT and CDR2 SNEGSKA (reference sequence). Source material: blood. The chain couples TRBV20-1 to TRBJ2-4, with 9 bases aligning to TRBD2. The better agreement between TRBJ2-5 and the DNA end casts doubt on the J call. The receptor's source is a young woman in good health. CDR3 nucleotide sequence: TGCAGTGCTTGGCTAGCGGGGAACACCAATCGAGAGACCCAGTACTTC. It yields the protein CSAWLAGNTNRETQYF.